The 6 T cell receptor beta chains below come from one sample, sequenced in a study of tumor-infiltrating lymphocytes in primary liver carcinoma (dated by TCRdb to the late 2010s). The data were produced on an Illumina HiSeq 2500. Starting from 450 to 500 ng total RNA, TCRbeta-specific cDNA was produced by reverse transcription with a constant-region primer and ProtoScript II reverse transcriptase. Construction of the TCRbeta libraries relied on three nested rounds of multiplex PCR, following a slightly modified ARM-PCR procedure. Each of the first two PCR rounds ran for approximately 9 cycles using multiplex TRBV1-TRBV30 forward primers together with a Cbeta reverse primer. In-frame beta chains were kept once TCRdb had trimmed the public reads at Q25 with fastp and called clones with MiXCR. A single entry per CDR3 protein holds the most common genes and DNA from its merged rows. In all, the sample holds about 330,000 distinct CDR3 sequences, and about 65% of those were seen once. The ten largest clonotypes hold about 6.5% of the sample.

TRIzol reagent was used to extract blood RNA from unsorted whole blood, while the DNeasy Blood & Tissue kit provided the germline DNA. The sample consisted of peripheral blood. These receptor sequences come from a man aged 35-49 years with primary liver carcinoma and hepatitis B virus infection.

With regard to this clonotype: The junction shows a germline mismatch at one end, possibly a read error. The gene calls are TRBV6-5 and TRBJ2-7; the match to TRBD2 covers 7 bases. Germline V lookup: CDR1 MNHEY, CDR2 SVGAGI. The CDR3 contains 14 residues. CDR3 protein: CASSYSNSGGEQYF. The CDR3 nucleotides read TGTGCCAGCAGCTACTCGAACTCGGGGGGCGAGCAGTACTTC.

A remark on this clonotype: It may be a read error: a sequence one base away is much more abundant. The chain combines TRBV12-3 or TRBV12-4 with TRBJ2-6, with D perhaps TRBD1 (6 bases). This CDR3 has 15 residues. V lost 2 bases, J lost 12 bases, and 17 bases lay in between. The CDR3 region is CASSLKTGWLRVLTF. The DNA for the CDR3 is TGTGCCAGCAGTTTAAAAACAGGGTGGTTGCGCGTCCTGACTTTC.

This clonotype was recorded at least ten times. The chain employs TRBV5-1 and TRBJ2-7; D is possibly TRBD1 or TRBD2 (5 bases each). The germline CDR1 and CDR2 sequences are SGHRS and YFSETQ. Trimming removed 0 bases from V and 0 bases from J, with 7 bases in between. The CDR3 is made up of 14 amino acids. Here the CDR3 reads CASSLGDHSYEQYF. The CDR3 DNA reads TGCGCCAGCAGCTTGGGGGACCACTCCTACGAGCAGTACTTC.

This sequence joins TRBV12-3 or TRBV12-4 and TRBJ2-1; D is possibly TRBD2 (5 bases). V lost 6 bases and J lost 0, with 12 bases in between. The CDR3 totals 15 residues. The CDR3 protein is CASSTRRSSYNEQFF. The CDR3 region has the DNA TGTGCCAGCAGCACCAGGAGGAGCTCCTACAATGAGCAGTTCTTC.

The rearrangement uses TRBV11-2 and TRBJ2-7; D is uncertain. Per the germline V gene, CDR1 is SGHAT and CDR2 is FQNNGV. CDR3 length: 11 residues. V was clipped by 7 bases and J by 8 bases, with 12 bases between them. The CDR3 DNA is TGTGCCAGCAACCAACCCAACCAGCAGTACTTC. Translating it yields CASNQPNQQYF. Complete variable domain (other parts from reference TRBV11-2 and TRBJ2-7): EAGVAQSPRYKIIEKRQSVAFWCNPISGHATLYWYQQILGQGPKLLIQFQNNGVVDDSQLPKDRFSAERLKGVDSTLKIQPAKLEDSAVYLCASNQPNQQYFGPGTRLTVT.

About this clonotype: Just one base apart from a much larger clone, this may be a read error. The chain links TRBV29-1 to TRBJ1-1; tentative D call: TRBD1 (6 bases). The CDR3 is 13 amino acids. CDR1 SQVTM and CDR2 ANQGSEA come from the germline V gene. V was clipped by 4 bases and J by 10 bases, with 19 bases between them. CDR3 in amino acids: CSVAGGKGYVAFF. CDR3 bases: TGCAGCGTTGCGGGGGGCAAGGGTTATGTAGCTTTCTTT.